This record looks at one T cell receptor (beta chain) sequence and its context. Its binding antigen is unknown. Per-nucleotide qualities are absent, and no much larger clonotype sits a single base away. The sample comes from a study of T-cell memory formation after mild COVID-19 (dated by TCRdb to the early 2020s). Turning to the overall study: Most TCR sequence clusters were specific to one of the two donors. In a couple of donors, T-cell clones that expanded and contracted after mild COVID-19 were tracked by sequencing TCRalpha and TCRbeta repertoires over time. Two young, previously healthy adult volunteers made up the cohort, one male and one female.

Ficoll-Paque density gradient centrifugation was the method used to isolate PBMCs. Its CDR3 holds 16 amino acids, cysteine through phenylalanine. Only the CDR3 DNA stays, 48 bases, in frame from base 1. Here is what the overall study found, with its caveats: Contracting CD4+ clones were found mainly in CM and EM memory subsets, while CD8+ clones were enriched in EMRA. Some responding clones were detected in pre-infection memory, which suggested that pre-existing cross-reactive memory T cells had joined the SARS-CoV-2 response. SARS-CoV-2 specificity was not confirmed for the second-wave clones peaking on day 37. Clones that contracted from day 15 to 85 showed balanced CD4/CD8 phenotypes, whereas a second wave of clones that expanded from day 15 to 37 leaned towards CD4+. Only two mild cases were covered by the study, and larger cohorts that include severe cases with pre-infection samples were considered necessary.

The run used an Illumina NovaSeq 6000. TCRalpha and TCRbeta cDNA libraries were constructed by 5'RACE with constant-segment primers, with sample barcodes and unique molecular identifiers being introduced. RNA was extracted from every sample with Trizol reagent. Amplification of the libraries took two PCR steps, and the second step added a second sample barcode plus Illumina TruSeq adapters. Libraries were sequenced on an Illumina NovaSeq with 2 x 150 bp paired-end reads. As for how the authors treated the data: The reads were demultiplexed and collapsed into UMI-guided consensus sequences using migec v1.2.7. Using mixcr v2.1.11, UMI consensuses were aligned to TRA and TRB V and J templates and then assembled into clonotypes. A clonotype was counted as expanded or contracted only if both edgeR and NoisET called the change significant, with noise models trained on biological replicates. For edgeR calls, the thresholds were a false discovery rate-adjusted p below 0.01 and a log2 fold-change of 1. As an exploratory analysis of dynamics, PCA with hierarchical clustering was applied to max-normalized trajectories of the 1000 most abundant clonotypes. The CD4 or CD8 phenotype of responding clones was assigned using the separately sequenced CD4+ and CD8+ repertoires. Through fastp at Q25 and MiXCR, TCRdb rebuilt clones from the public reads, retaining in-frame beta chains. All rows with the same CDR3 protein become a single entry with the most common DNA and genes. TCRdb, rather than the study authors, made the V and J calls. The sample data list 400,000 to 550,000 distinct CDR3 sequences, and around a quarter of these were observed just once. Clones ranked in the top ten supply around 12% of the sample.

The sequenced sample was PBMCs or a T cell subset sorted from them (not recorded which). The chain is encoded by TRBV21-1 joined to TRBJ1-1. TRBV21-1 represents a pseudogene. The source is an adult woman who had mild COVID-19 (a few samples of this study predate the infection). The sample titles of this study are shuffled in the database, so cell type and time point are left out; the donor was told from shared clones. The CDR3 loop reads CASSRVLTERNTEAFF. The nucleotide sequence is TGTGCCAGCAGCAGAGTACTTACAGAGAGGAACACTGAAGCTTTCTTT.